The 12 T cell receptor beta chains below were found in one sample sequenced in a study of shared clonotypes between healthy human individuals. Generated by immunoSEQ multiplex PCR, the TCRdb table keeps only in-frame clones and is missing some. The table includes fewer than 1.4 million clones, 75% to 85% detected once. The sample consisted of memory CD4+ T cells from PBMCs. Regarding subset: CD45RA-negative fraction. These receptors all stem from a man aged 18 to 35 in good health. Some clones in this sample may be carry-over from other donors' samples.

The CDR3 nucleotides are TGTGCCAGCAGCCAATCCGGAAGGGCGACTAGCACAGATACGCAGTATTTT. Protein product: CASSQSGRATSTDTQYF. The rearrangement links TRBV4-2 to TRBJ2-3; D remains ambiguous. Germline CDR1 and CDR2: LGHNA and YNFKEQ. Trimming left V 2 bases short and J 0 bases short, with 15 bases between. This CDR3 comprises 17 residues.

The CDR3 spells CASSTPRQGGEQYF. DNA of the CDR3: TGTGCCAGCAGTACTCCTCGACAGGGGGGCGAGCAGTACTTC. The gene calls are TRBV28 and TRBJ2-7; 9 nucleotides match TRBD1. CDR1 is MDHEN, CDR2 SYDVKM, per germline. J gave up 6 bases and V 5 bases, and 8 bases lay outside the gene matches. The CDR3 spans 14 residues.

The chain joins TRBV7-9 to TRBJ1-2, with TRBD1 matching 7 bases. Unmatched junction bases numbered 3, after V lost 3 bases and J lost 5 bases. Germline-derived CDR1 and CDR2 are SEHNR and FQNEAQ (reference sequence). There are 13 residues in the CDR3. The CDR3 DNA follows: TGTGCCAGCAGCTTCGAGGGGGCGTATGGCTACACCTTC. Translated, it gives CASSFEGAYGYTF.

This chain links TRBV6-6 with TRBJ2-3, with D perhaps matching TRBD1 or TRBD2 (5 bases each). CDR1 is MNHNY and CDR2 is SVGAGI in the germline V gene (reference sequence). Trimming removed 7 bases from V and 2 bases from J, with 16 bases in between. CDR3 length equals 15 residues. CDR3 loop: CASKFGTTSTDTQYF. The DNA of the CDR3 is TGTGCCAGCAAATTCGGGACCACATCCACAGATACGCAGTATTTT.

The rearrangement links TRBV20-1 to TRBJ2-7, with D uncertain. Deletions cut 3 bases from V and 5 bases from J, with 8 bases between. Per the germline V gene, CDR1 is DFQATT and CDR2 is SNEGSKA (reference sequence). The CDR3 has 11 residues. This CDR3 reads CSARIPDEQYF. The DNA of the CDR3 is TGCAGTGCTAGGATTCCTGACGAGCAGTACTTC.

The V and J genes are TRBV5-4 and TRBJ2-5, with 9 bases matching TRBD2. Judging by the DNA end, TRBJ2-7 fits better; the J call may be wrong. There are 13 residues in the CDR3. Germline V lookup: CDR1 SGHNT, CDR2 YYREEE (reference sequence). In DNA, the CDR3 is TGTGCCAGCAGTCTAGCGGGATCCTACGAGCAGTACTTC. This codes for CASSLAGSYEQYF.

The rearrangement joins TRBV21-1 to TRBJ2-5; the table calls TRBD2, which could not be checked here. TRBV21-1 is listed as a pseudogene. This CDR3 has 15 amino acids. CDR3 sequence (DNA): TGTGCCAGCAGCCTGACTAGCGGAACAAAAGAGACCCAGTACTTC. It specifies CASSLTSGTKETQYF.

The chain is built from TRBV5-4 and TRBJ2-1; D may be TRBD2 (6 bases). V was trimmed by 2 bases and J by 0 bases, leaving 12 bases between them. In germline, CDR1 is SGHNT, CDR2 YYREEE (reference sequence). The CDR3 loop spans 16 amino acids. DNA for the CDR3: TGTGCCAGCAGCTTAGGAGGGCCCTCCTCCTACAATGAGCAGTTCTTC. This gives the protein CASSLGGPSSYNEQFF.

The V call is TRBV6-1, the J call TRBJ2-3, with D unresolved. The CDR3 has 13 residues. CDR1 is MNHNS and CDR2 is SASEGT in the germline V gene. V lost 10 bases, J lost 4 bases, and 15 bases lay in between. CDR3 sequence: CAILSLVSDTQYF. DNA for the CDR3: TGTGCCATCCTGTCGTTAGTTTCAGATACGCAGTATTTT.

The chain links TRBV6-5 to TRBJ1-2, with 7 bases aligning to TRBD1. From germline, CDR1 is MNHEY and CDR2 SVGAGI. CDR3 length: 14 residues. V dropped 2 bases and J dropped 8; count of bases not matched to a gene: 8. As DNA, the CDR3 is TGTGCCAGCAGTTACAGACAGGGATTGCGCGGCTACACCTTC. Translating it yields CASSYRQGLRGYTF.

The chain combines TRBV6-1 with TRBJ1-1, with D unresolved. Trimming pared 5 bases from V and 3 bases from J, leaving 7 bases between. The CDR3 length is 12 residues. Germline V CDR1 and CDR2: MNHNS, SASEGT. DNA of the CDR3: TGTGCCAGCAGTCCCAGTGACACTGAAGCTTTCTTT. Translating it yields CASSPSDTEAFF.

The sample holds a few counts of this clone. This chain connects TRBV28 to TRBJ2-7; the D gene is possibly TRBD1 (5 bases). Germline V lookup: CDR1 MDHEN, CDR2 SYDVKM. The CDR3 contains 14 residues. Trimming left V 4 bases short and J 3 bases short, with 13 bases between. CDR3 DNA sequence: TGTGCCAGCAGTTCCTTCACAGGATTCTACGAGCAGTACTTC. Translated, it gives CASSSFTGFYEQYF.